The present TCR beta chain was sequenced within a study of blood T cell repertoires in COVID-19. Membership in each cohort depended on participant-reported clinical history. Trimming at V came to 5 bases and at J to 1 base, leaving 1 base not matched to a gene. There are 13 residues in the CDR3. Germline loops: CDR1 SGHDN, CDR2 FVKESK. Sequenced by immunoSEQ multiplex PCR; TCRdb stores in-frame clones only, minus some. The sample holds about 180,000 clones, 88% seen once. The sequence derives from a woman aged 18-35 years who had recovered from COVID-19. Sequencing was performed on PBMCs or T cells enriched from blood (not recorded which). This rearrangement joins TRBV14 to TRBJ1-1; 7 bases map to TRBD1. The CDR3 region is CASSGTANTEAFF. The CDR3 bases are TGTGCCAGCAGCGGGACAGCGAACACTGAAGCTTTCTTT.